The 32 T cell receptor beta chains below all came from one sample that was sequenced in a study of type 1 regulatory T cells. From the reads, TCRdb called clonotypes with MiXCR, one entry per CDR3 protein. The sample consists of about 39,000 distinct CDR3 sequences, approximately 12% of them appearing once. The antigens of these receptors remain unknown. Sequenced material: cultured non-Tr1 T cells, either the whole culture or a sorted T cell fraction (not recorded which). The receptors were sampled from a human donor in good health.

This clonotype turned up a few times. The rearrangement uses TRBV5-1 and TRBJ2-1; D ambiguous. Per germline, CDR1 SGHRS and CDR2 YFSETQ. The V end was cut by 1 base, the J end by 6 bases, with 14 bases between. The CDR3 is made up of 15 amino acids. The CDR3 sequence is CASSLRLVESNEQFF. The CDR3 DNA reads TGCGCCAGCAGCTTGCGTTTGGTAGAGTCCAATGAGCAGTTCTTC.

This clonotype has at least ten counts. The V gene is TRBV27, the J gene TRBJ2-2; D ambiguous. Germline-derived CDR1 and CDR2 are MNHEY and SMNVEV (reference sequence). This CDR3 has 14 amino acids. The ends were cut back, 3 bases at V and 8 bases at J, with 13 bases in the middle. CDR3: CASSLKGLPGELFF. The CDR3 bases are TGTGCCAGCAGTTTGAAGGGTCTTCCTGGGGAGCTGTTTTTT.

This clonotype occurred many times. The CDR3 region is CASSRDPFGETQYF. CDR3 DNA sequence: TGCGCCAGCAGCCGGGATCCTTTCGGGGAGACCCAGTACTTC. The chain joins TRBV5-1 to TRBJ2-5; D is perhaps TRBD2 (5 bases). CDR1 and CDR2 from the germline V gene are SGHRS and YFSETQ. V gave up 4 bases and J gave up 5 bases, with 15 bases separating them. The CDR3 covers 14 residues.

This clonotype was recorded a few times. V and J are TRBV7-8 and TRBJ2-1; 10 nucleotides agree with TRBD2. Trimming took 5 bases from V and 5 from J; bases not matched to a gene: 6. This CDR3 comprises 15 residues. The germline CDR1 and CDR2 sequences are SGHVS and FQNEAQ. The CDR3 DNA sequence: TGTGCCAGCAGCACCCTAGCGGGAGCCCACAATGAGCAGTTCTTC. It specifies CASSTLAGAHNEQFF.

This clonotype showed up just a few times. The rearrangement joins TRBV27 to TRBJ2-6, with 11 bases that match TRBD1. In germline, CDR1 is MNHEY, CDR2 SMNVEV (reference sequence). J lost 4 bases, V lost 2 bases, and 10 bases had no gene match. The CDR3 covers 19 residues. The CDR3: CASSLRTGTGGSGANVLTF. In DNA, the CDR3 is TGTGCCAGCAGTTTACGCACCGGGACAGGGGGTTCCGGGGCCAACGTCCTGACTTTC.

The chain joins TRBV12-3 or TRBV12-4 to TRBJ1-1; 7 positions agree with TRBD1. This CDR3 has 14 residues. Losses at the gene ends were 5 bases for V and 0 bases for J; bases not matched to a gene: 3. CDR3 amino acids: CASSPGQMNTEAFF. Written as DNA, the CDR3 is TGTGCCAGCAGTCCGGGACAGATGAACACTGAAGCTTTCTTT.

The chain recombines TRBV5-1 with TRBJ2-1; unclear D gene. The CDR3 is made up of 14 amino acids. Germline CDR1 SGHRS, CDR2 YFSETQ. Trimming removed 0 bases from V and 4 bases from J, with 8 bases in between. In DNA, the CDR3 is TGCGCCAGCAGCTTGGTGGGGTCATACAATGAGCAGTTCTTC. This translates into CASSLVGSYNEQFF. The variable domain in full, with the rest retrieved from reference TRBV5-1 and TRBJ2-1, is KAGVTQTPRYLIKTRGQQVTLSCSPISGHRSVSWYQQTPGQGLQFLFEYFSETQRNKGNFPGRFSGRQFSNSRSEMNVSTLELGDSALYLCASSLVGSYNEQFFGPGTRLTVL.

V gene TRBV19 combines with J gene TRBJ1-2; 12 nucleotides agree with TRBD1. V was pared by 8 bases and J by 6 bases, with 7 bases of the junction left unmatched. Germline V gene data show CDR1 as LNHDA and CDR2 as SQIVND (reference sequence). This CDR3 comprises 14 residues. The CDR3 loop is CASSGTGGGNGYTF. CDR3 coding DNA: TGTGCCAGTTCCGGGACAGGGGGCGGTAATGGCTACACCTTC.

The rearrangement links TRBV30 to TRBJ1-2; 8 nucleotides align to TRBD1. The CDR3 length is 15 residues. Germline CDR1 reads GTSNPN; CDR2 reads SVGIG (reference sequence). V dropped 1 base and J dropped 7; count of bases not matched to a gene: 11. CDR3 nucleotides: TGTGCCTGGAGTGCCCTCGGACAGGGCTTCACTGGCTACACCTTC. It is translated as CAWSALGQGFTGYTF.

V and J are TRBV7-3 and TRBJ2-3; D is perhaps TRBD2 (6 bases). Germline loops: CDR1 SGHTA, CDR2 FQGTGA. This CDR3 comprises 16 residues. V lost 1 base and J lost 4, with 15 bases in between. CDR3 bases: TGTGCCAGCAGCTTAAATGGGGGGTCAAACGCAGATACGCAGTATTTT. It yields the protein CASSLNGGSNADTQYF. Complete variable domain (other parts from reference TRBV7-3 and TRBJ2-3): GAGVSQTPSNKVTEKGKYVELRCDPISGHTALYWYRQSLGQGPEFLIYFQGTGAADDSGLPNDRFFAVRPEGSVSTLKIQRTERGDSAVYLCASSLNGGSNADTQYFGPGTRLTVL.

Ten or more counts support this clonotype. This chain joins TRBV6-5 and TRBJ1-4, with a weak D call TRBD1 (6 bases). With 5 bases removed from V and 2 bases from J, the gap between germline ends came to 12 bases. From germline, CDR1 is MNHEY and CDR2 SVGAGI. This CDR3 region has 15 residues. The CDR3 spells CASSPRTVTNEKLFF. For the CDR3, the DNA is TGTGCCAGCAGTCCCCGGACAGTTACTAATGAAAAACTGTTTTTT.

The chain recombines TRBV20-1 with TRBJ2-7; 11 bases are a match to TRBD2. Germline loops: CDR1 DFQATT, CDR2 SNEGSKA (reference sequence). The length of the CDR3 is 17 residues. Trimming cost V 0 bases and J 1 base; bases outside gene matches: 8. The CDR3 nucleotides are TGCAGTGCTAGAGACTTCCGGACTAGCGGGTTTTCCTACGAGCAGTACTTC. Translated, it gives CSARDFRTSGFSYEQYF.

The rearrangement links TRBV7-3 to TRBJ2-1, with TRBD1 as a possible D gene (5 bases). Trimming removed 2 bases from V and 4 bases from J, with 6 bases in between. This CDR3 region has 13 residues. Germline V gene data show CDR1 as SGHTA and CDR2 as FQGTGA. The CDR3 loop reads CASSLRQYNEQFF. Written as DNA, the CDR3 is TGTGCCAGCAGCTTACGACAGTACAATGAGCAGTTCTTC.

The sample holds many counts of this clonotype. The CDR3 reads CASSPLGKMNTEAFF. CDR3 DNA: TGTGCCAGCTCACCTTTGGGAAAAATGAACACTGAAGCTTTCTTT. V and J are TRBV18 and TRBJ1-1; no reliable D call. V lost 3 bases and J 0 bases, leaving 11 bases between the germline ends. The length of the CDR3 is 15 residues. The germline V gene encodes CDR1 KGHSH and CDR2 LQKENI.

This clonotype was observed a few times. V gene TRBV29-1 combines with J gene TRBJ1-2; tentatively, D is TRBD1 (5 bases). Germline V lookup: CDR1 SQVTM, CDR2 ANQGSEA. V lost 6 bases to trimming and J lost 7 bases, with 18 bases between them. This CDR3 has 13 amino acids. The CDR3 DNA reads TGCAGCGTCCAAAGGGAGGGGCGTTTTGGCTACACCTTC. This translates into CSVQREGRFGYTF.

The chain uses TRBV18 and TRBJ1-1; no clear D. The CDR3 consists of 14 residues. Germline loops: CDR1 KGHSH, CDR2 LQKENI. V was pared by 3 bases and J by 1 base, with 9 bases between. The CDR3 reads CASSPGLRNTEAFF. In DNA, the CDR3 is TGTGCCAGCTCACCGGGTTTACGGAACACTGAAGCTTTCTTT.

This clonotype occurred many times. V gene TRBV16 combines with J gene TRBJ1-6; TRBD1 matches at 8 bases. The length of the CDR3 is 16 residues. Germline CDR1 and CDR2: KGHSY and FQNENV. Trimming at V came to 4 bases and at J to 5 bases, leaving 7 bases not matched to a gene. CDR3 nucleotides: TGTGCCAGCAGCCCAAGGACAGGGCGGAATAATTCACCCCTCCACTTT. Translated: CASSPRTGRNNSPLHF.

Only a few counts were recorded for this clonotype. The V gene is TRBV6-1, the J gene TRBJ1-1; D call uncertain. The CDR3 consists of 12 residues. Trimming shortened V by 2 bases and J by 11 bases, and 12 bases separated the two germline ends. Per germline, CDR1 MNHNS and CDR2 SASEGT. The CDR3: CASSESIGLAFF. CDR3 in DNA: TGTGCCAGCAGTGAATCGATTGGATTGGCTTTCTTT.

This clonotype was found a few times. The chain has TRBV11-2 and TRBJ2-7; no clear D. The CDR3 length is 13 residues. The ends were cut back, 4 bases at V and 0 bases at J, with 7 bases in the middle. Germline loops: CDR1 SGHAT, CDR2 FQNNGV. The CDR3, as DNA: TGTGCCAGCAGCTCTCAGGACTCCTACGAGCAGTACTTC. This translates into CASSSQDSYEQYF.

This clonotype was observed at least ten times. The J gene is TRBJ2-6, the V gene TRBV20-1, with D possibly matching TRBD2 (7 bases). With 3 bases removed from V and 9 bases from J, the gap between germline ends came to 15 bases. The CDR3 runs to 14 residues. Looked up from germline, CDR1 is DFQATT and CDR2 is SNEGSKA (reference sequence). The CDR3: CSASSTGRDNVLTF. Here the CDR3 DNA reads TGCAGTGCTAGTTCTACAGGGAGGGACAACGTCCTGACTTTC.

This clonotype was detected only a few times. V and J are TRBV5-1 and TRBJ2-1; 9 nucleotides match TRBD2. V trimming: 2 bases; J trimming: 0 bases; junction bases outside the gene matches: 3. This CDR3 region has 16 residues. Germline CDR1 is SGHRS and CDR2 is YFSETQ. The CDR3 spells CASSLDSGSSYNEQFF. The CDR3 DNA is TGCGCCAGCAGCTTAGATAGCGGGAGCTCCTACAATGAGCAGTTCTTC.

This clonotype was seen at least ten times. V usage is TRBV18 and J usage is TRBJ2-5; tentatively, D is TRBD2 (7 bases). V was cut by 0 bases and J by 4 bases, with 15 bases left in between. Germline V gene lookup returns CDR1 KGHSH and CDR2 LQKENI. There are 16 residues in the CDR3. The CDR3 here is CASSPPMGGARETQYF. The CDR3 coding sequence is TGTGCCAGCTCACCACCGATGGGGGGGGCCCGAGAGACCCAGTACTTC.

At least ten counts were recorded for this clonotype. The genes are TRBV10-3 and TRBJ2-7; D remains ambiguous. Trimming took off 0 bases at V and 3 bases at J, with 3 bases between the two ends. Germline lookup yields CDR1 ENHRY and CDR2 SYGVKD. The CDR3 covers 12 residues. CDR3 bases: TGTGCCATCAGTGAGTCCCGCTACGAGCAGTACTTC. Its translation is CAISESRYEQYF.

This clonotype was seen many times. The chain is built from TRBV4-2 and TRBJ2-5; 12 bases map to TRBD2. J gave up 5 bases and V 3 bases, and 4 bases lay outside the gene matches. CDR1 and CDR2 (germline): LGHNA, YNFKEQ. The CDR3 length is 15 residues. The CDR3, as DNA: TGTGCCAGCAGCCAGGGACTAGCGGGTGGCGAGACCCAGTACTTC. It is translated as CASSQGLAGGETQYF.

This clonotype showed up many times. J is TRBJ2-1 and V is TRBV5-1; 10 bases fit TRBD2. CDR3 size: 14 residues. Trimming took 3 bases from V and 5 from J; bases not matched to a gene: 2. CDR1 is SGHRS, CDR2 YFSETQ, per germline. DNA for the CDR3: TGCGCCAGCAGCTCCGGGACTAGCGACAATGAGCAGTTCTTC. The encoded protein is CASSSGTSDNEQFF.

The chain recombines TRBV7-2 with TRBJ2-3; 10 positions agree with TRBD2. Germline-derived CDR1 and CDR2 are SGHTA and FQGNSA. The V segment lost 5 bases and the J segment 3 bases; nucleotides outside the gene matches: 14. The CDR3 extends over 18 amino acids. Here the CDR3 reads CASSRTLSSGRGTDTQYF. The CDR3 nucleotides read TGTGCCAGCAGCCGCACTCTTTCTAGCGGGAGAGGAACAGATACGCAGTATTTT.

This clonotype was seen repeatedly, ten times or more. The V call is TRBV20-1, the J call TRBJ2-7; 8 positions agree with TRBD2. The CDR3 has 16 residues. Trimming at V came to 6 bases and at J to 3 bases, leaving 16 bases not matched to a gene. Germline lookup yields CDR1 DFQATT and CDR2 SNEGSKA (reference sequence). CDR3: CSATSVDSGTHYEQYF. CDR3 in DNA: TGCAGTGCCACCAGTGTTGATAGCGGGACCCACTACGAGCAGTACTTC.

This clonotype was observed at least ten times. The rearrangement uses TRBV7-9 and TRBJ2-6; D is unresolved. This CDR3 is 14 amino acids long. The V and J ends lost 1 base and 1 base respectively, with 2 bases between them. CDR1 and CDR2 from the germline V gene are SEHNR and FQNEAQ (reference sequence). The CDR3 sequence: CASSLGSGANVLTF. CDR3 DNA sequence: TGTGCCAGCAGCTTAGGATCTGGGGCCAACGTCCTGACTTTC.

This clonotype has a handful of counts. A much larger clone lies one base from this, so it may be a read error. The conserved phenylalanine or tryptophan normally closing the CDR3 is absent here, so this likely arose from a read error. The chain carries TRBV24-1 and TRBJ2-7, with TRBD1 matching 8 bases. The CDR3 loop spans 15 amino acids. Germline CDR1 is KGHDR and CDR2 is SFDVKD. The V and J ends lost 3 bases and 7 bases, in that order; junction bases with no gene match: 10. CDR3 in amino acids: CATSDARTGLEEQYL. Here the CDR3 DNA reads TGTGCCACCAGTGATGCCCGGACAGGGCTTGAAGAGCAGTACCTC.

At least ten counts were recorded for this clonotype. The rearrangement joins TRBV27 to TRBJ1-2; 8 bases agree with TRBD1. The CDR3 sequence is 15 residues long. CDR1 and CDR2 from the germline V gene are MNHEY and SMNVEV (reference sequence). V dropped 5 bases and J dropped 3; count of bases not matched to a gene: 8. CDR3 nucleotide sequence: TGTGCCAGCAGTAGGACAGGGAGGAACGACTATGGCTACACCTTC. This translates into CASSRTGRNDYGYTF.

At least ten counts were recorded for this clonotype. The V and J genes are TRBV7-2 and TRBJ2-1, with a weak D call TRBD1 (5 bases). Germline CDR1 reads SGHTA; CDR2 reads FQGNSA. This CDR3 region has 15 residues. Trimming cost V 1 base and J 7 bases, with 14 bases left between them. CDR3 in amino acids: CASSLESAGWNEQFF. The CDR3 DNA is TGTGCCAGCAGCTTAGAATCAGCAGGGTGGAATGAGCAGTTCTTC.

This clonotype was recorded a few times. CDR3 DNA sequence: TGCGCCAGCAGCGCCTACAGGGGCCGGGAGACCCAGTACTTC. It translates to CASSAYRGRETQYF. The chain links TRBV5-1 to TRBJ2-5, with 7 bases identical to TRBD1. The CDR3 consists of 14 residues. V dropped 4 bases and J dropped 5; count of bases not matched to a gene: 8. CDR1 and CDR2 from the germline V gene are SGHRS and YFSETQ.